This record looks at one T cell receptor (beta chain) sequence and its context. This sample is drawn from a study of tumor and adjacent non-tumor tissue in lung cancer. No cell sorting was done before RNA was extracted from the tissue. The CDR3 consists of 14 residues. Germline V gene lookup returns CDR1 MNHNY and CDR2 SVGAGI (reference sequence). Trimming took 6 bases from V and 10 from J, leaving 19 bases between them. Three rounds of nested PCR, following a modified ARM-PCR protocol, produced the TCRbeta library. TCRdb re-called the multiplex PCR reads with MiXCR, one entry per CDR3 protein. The table lists approximately 79,000 distinct CDR3 sequences, roughly 62% of them singletons.

The sequence was obtained from a man aged 70-80 years with non-small cell lung cancer. The chain uses TRBV6-6 and TRBJ1-5, with D hard to call. Sample: lung tumor tissue. The CDR3 protein is CASSGGFGSQPQHF. As DNA, the CDR3 is TGTGCCAGCAGCGGAGGCTTTGGCAGTCAACCCCAGCATTTT.